These 24 T cell receptor beta chains share one sample of origin, sequenced in a study of T cell responses to AZD1222 COVID-19 vaccine. Repertoires were generated with immunoSEQ multiplex PCR, while TCRdb's copy carries only in-frame clones and drops some. The sample contains about 160,000 clones, over 80% of which appear only once. Specimen: peripheral blood, collected on day 0 of AZD1222 vaccination. The origin of the receptors is an adult in good health.

CDR3 loop: CASSEETNNQPQHF. The DNA of the CDR3 is TGTGCCAGCAGTGAAGAAACGAACAATCAGCCCCAGCATTTT. The V and J genes are TRBV2 and TRBJ1-5; D unresolved. V shed 1 base and J shed 3 bases, with 7 bases lying between them. Germline V gene sequence: CDR1 SNHLY, CDR2 FYNNEI. The CDR3 has 14 amino acids.

V is TRBV2 and J is TRBJ1-4; D uncertain. CDR3 length: 14 residues. Between the trimmed V and J ends, which lost 6 bases and 0 bases, there was a span of 8 bases. Per germline, CDR1 SNHLY and CDR2 FYNNEI. DNA of the CDR3: TGTGCCAGCAGCTGGCAAACAACTAATGAAAAACTGTTTTTT. Its protein product is CASSWQTTNEKLFF.

This chain joins TRBV2 and TRBJ1-1; no firm D call. V was clipped by 6 bases and J by 2 bases, with 19 bases between them. CDR3 size: 16 residues. CDR1 and CDR2 from the germline V gene are SNHLY and FYNNEI. The CDR3 spells CASRLIGGMGNTEAFF. CDR3 nucleotide sequence: TGTGCCAGCAGGCTAATTGGAGGGATGGGAAACACTGAAGCTTTCTTT.

This chain uses TRBV6-2 or TRBV6-3 with TRBJ1-1; D unresolved. Per germline, CDR1 MNHEY and CDR2 SVGEGT. CDR3 size: 16 residues. Trimming removed 0 bases at V and 8 bases at J, with 19 bases between. This chain's CDR3 is CASSYSKAAGIGEAFF. The CDR3 coding sequence is TGTGCCAGCAGTTACTCGAAGGCTGCCGGAATTGGCGAAGCTTTCTTT.

This chain joins TRBV19 and TRBJ2-1; 11 bases are shared with TRBD1. Germline V gives CDR1 LNHDA, CDR2 SQIVND (reference sequence). The J segment lost 0 bases and the V segment lost 7 bases, leaving 8 bases of the junction unmatched. There are 17 residues in the CDR3. CDR3 loop: CASNPGQGASSYNEQFF. The CDR3 DNA follows: TGTGCCAGTAACCCCGGACAGGGGGCCTCCTCCTACAATGAGCAGTTCTTC.

The chain is built from TRBV5-1 and TRBJ2-3; TRBD2 aligns across 7 bases. After removal of 6 bases from V and 6 bases from J, the junction contained 10 bases not matched to a gene. The CDR3 runs to 14 residues. Germline assignment: CDR1 SGHRS and CDR2 YFSETQ. CDR3 in amino acids: CASTPYAGEDTQYF. CDR3 sequence (DNA): TGCGCCAGCACCCCTTATGCGGGGGAGGATACGCAGTATTTT.

This chain joins TRBV4-1 and TRBJ1-2; tentative D call: TRBD1 (6 bases). Trimming left V 1 base short and J 8 bases short, with 23 bases between. The CDR3 contains 17 residues. Germline V gene sequence: CDR1 MGHRA, CDR2 YSYEKL. Here the CDR3 DNA reads TGCGCCAGCAGCCAAGGAGGACGGGGGCCCAAAAGCGAGGGCTACACCTTC. Translation gives CASSQGGRGPKSEGYTF.

Concerning this clone itself: Other DNA sequences from this sample encode an identical CDR3 as well. The chain combines TRBV20-1 with TRBJ1-1; D call uncertain. Germline loops: CDR1 DFQATT, CDR2 SNEGSKA (reference sequence). V shed 3 bases and J shed 4 bases, with 9 bases lying between them. The CDR3 spans 12 residues. CDR3 sequence (DNA): TGCAGTGCTAGTAGGGATAGCACTGAAGCTTTCTTT. It encodes CSASRDSTEAFF.

The rearrangement uses TRBV11-2 and TRBJ1-2; TRBD1 matches 9 bases. The trim removed 1 base at V and 9 bases at J, leaving 3 bases unmatched. In germline, CDR1 is SGHAT, CDR2 FQNNGV. This CDR3 has 13 amino acids. The CDR3 sequence: CASSLVDRGSYTF. DNA of the CDR3: TGTGCCAGCAGCTTAGTCGACAGGGGGAGCTACACCTTC.

V is TRBV27 and J is TRBJ2-7; D is unclear. CDR3 length: 14 residues. The V end lost 0 bases, the J end lost 6 bases, and 12 bases lay between the germline ends. Germline V gives CDR1 MNHEY, CDR2 SMNVEV (reference sequence). The CDR3 is CASSLSVQGPEQYF. For the CDR3, the DNA is TGTGCCAGCAGTTTATCAGTCCAAGGACCCGAGCAGTACTTC.

The chain joins TRBV11-2 to TRBJ2-1, with D possibly called TRBD1 or TRBD2 (6 bases each). Germline values: CDR1 SGHAT, CDR2 FQNNGV. The CDR3 extends over 15 amino acids. V dropped 5 bases and J dropped 3 bases, with 14 bases sitting between them. CDR3 region: CASSPGAGSYNEQFF. CDR3 sequence (DNA): TGTGCCAGCAGCCCAGGGGCCGGGAGCTACAATGAGCAGTTCTTC.

The V and J genes are TRBV6-5 and TRBJ2-2, with 9 positions matching TRBD1. Germline values: CDR1 MNHEY, CDR2 SVGAGI. J lost 3 bases, V lost 7 bases, and 3 bases had no gene match. CDR3 length: 14 residues. The DNA of the CDR3 is TGTGCCAGCAAATGGACAGGGGACACCGGGGAGCTGTTTTTT. Amino acid sequence: CASKWTGDTGELFF.

CDR3 sequence reads: CASSASGGNYGYTF. The CDR3 DNA is TGTGCCAGCAGCGCCTCAGGGGGGAACTATGGCTACACCTTC. The genes are TRBV7-3 and TRBJ1-2; TRBD1 agrees at 7 bases. Germline CDR1 is SGHTA and CDR2 is FQGTGA. This CDR3 region has 14 residues. V trimming: 5 bases; J trimming: 2 bases; junction bases outside the gene matches: 5.

The chain uses TRBV2 and TRBJ1-5; D is undetermined. CDR1 and CDR2 (germline): SNHLY, FYNNEI. The CDR3 sequence is 15 residues long. Trimming pared 5 bases from V and 2 bases from J, leaving 13 bases between. The CDR3 loop is CASSMEGPGNQPQHF. DNA for the CDR3: TGTGCCAGCAGTATGGAGGGCCCGGGCAATCAGCCCCAGCATTTT.

This sequence joins TRBV19 and TRBJ1-1; unclear D gene. This CDR3 has 15 residues. Trimming shortened V by 5 bases and J by 0 bases, and 13 bases separated the two germline ends. Germline assignment: CDR1 LNHDA and CDR2 SQIVND (reference sequence). The CDR3 DNA reads as TGTGCCAGTAGTCAGGCGCGAACCATGAACACTGAAGCTTTCTTT. Residues: CASSQARTMNTEAFF. The full variable domain, in which reference TRBV19 and TRBJ1-1 provide the parts outside the CDR3, is DGGITQSPKYLFRKEGQNVTLSCEQNLNHDAMYWYRQDPGQGLRLIYYSQIVNDFQKGDIAEGYSVSREKKESFPLTVTSAQKNPTAFYLCASSQARTMNTEAFFGQGTRLTVV.

V gene TRBV11-3 combines with J gene TRBJ1-1; no clear D. The CDR3 is made up of 13 amino acids. The V end lost 2 bases, the J end lost 1 base, and 5 bases lay between the germline ends. The germline V gene has CDR1 SGHNT and CDR2 YENEEA. CDR3 residues: CASSLWENTEAFF. In DNA form, the CDR3 reads TGTGCCAGCAGCTTATGGGAGAACACTGAAGCTTTCTTT. The variable domain in full, with the rest retrieved from reference TRBV11-3 and TRBJ1-1, is EAGVVQSPRYKIIEKKQPVAFWCNPISGHNTLYWYLQNLGQGPELLIRYENEEAVDDSQLPKDRFSAERLKGVDSTLKIQPAELGDSAVYLCASSLWENTEAFFGQGTRLTVV.

The chain employs TRBV5-4 and TRBJ1-1, with D possibly TRBD1 on 5 matching bases. The CDR3 runs to 17 residues. V dropped 6 bases and J dropped 0 bases, with 21 bases sitting between them. Germline V gene lookup returns CDR1 SGHNT and CDR2 YYREEE (reference sequence). In DNA form, the CDR3 reads TGTGCCAGCACCTCTATACTCGGGGCCCCCATGAACACTGAAGCTTTCTTT. This codes for CASTSILGAPMNTEAFF.

The CDR3 sequence: CASSVGGTPKDEQYF. As DNA, the CDR3 is TGTGCCAGCAGCGTAGGAGGGACACCGAAGGACGAGCAGTACTTC. The V call is TRBV9, the J call TRBJ2-7, with a possible D match to TRBD1 (6 bases). CDR1 is SGDLS, CDR2 YYNGEE, per germline. The CDR3 totals 15 residues. V was clipped by 0 bases and J by 5 bases, with 15 bases between them.

The rearrangement uses TRBV7-2 and TRBJ2-5; D gene uncertain. This CDR3 contains 14 residues. V lost 1 base to trimming and J lost 5 bases, with 11 bases between them. CDR1 SGHTA and CDR2 FQGNSA come from the germline V gene. In DNA form, the CDR3 reads TGTGCCAGCAGCTTAGATGACTTCGGGGAGACCCAGTACTTC. Protein: CASSLDDFGETQYF.

This clone has a handful of counts. The chain has TRBV6-5 and TRBJ1-1; 7 bases are shared with TRBD1. This CDR3 has 13 amino acids. From germline, CDR1 is MNHEY and CDR2 SVGAGI. Losses at the gene ends were 6 bases for V and 5 bases for J; bases not matched to a gene: 6. CDR3 coding DNA: TGTGCCAGCAGAAGACAGGGAGAAACTGAAGCTTTCTTT. Translated: CASRRQGETEAFF.

The chain is built from TRBV14 and TRBJ2-7; D is unclear. CDR1 SGHDN and CDR2 FVKESK come from the germline V gene. Deletions cut 2 bases from V and 6 bases from J, with 5 bases between. The CDR3 is 11 amino acids. This CDR3 is CASSQYSEQYF. The CDR3 DNA follows: TGTGCCAGCAGCCAATATTCCGAGCAGTACTTC.

The chain carries TRBV7-6 and TRBJ2-1; 12 nucleotides line up with TRBD2. J gave up 7 bases and V 2 bases, and 12 bases lay outside the gene matches. In germline, CDR1 is SGHVS, CDR2 FNYEAQ. The CDR3 is 18 amino acids. The CDR3, as DNA: TGTGCCAGCAGCTTAATCCCCATGACTAGCGGGAGTGATAATGAGCAGTTCTTC. It is translated as CASSLIPMTSGSDNEQFF. Supplemented by reference TRBV7-6 and TRBJ2-1, the full variable domain reads GAGVSQSPRYKVTKRGQDVALRCDPISGHVSLYWYRQALGQGPEFLTYFNYEAQQDKSGLPNDRFSAERPEGSISTLTIQRTEQRDSAMYRCASSLIPMTSGSDNEQFFGPGTRLTVL.

V and J are TRBV5-4 and TRBJ2-7; 8 bases are a match to TRBD2. Trimming cost V 1 base and J 3 bases; bases outside gene matches: 6. Germline V gives CDR1 SGHNT, CDR2 YYREEE (reference sequence). There are 15 residues in the CDR3. The CDR3 DNA sequence: TGTGCCAGCAGCTTGAAACAGCGGGGGAGCTACGAGCAGTACTTC. It is translated as CASSLKQRGSYEQYF. Full variable domain (missing parts from reference TRBV5-4 and TRBJ2-7): ETGVTQSPTHLIKTRGQQVTLRCSSQSGHNTVSWYQQALGQGPQFIFQYYREEENGRGNFPPRFSGLQFPNYSSELNVNALELDDSALYLCASSLKQRGSYEQYFGPGTRLTVT.

This rearrangement joins TRBV5-1 to TRBJ2-7; D unclear. Trimming shortened V by 5 bases and J by 0 bases, and 6 bases separated the two germline ends. The CDR3 runs 12 residues. The germline CDR1 and CDR2 sequences are SGHRS and YFSETQ. CDR3 sequence: CASSGYSYEQYF. The CDR3 coding sequence is TGCGCCAGCAGTGGATACTCCTACGAGCAGTACTTC.